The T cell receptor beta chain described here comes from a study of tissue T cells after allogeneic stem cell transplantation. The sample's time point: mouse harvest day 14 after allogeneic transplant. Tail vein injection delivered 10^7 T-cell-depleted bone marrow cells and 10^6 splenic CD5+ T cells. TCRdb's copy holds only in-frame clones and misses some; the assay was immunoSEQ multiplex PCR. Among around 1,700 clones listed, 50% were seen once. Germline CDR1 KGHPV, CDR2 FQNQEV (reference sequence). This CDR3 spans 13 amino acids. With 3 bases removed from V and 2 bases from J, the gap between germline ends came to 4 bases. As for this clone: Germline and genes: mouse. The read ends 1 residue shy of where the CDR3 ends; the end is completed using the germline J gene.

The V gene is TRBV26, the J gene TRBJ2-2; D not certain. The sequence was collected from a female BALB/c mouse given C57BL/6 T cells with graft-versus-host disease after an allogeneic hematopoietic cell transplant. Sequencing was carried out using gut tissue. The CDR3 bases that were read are TGTGCCAGCAGTCTACCTAACACCGGGCAGCTCTAC. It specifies CASSLPNTGQLY. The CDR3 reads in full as CASSLPNTGQLYF.